Listed here are 32 T cell receptor beta chains from one sample, sequenced in a study of T cells in Graves' hyperthyroidism and ophthalmopathy. RNA transcripts gave rise to amplified TCR beta CDR3 regions. HTBI primers drove first-round RT-PCR of the TCR CDR3. TCRdb itself ran the multiplex PCR reads through MiXCR, one entry per CDR3 protein. The sample has around 350,000 distinct CDR3 sequences; roughly an eighth are singletons. Sequenced sample: blood. These TCRs come from a woman aged 18-29 years with Graves' hyperthyroidism.

On this clonotype itself: An end of the junction differs from the germline gene, which may be a read error. CDR3 sequence: CVSSLQEGEKLFF. The CDR3 bases are TGTGTCAGCAGCTTACAGGAGGGGGAAAAACTGTTTTTT. The V gene is TRBV7-9, the J gene TRBJ1-4, with a possible D match to TRBD1 (5 bases). Per germline, CDR1 SEHNR and CDR2 FQNEAQ (reference sequence). The CDR3 covers 13 residues. The full variable domain, with the rest looked up from reference TRBV7-9 and TRBJ1-4, is DTGVSQNPRHKITKRGQNVTFRCDPISEHNRLYWYRQTLGQGPEFLTYFQNEAQLEKSRLLSDRFSAERPKGSFSTLEIQRTEQGDSAMYLCVSSLQEGEKLFFGSGTQLSVL.

The V call is TRBV6-9, the J call TRBJ2-5; D could derive from TRBD1 or TRBD2 (6 bases each). This CDR3 comprises 13 residues. In germline, CDR1 is MNHGY, CDR2 SVAAGI. Trimming pared 10 bases from V and 11 bases from J, leaving 23 bases between. In nucleotides, the CDR3 is TGTGCCACGGGAGTAAGACAGGCTAATCCTCAGTACTTC. This encodes CATGVRQANPQYF.

This clonotype was recorded at least ten times. CDR3 amino acids: CASSSGGDLKAFF. The CDR3 DNA reads TGTGCCAGCAGCTCAGGGGGCGATCTAAAAGCTTTCTTT. The chain carries TRBV7-9 and TRBJ1-1, with 8 bases identical to TRBD1. V lost 4 bases, J lost 9 bases, and 7 bases stayed unmatched. The CDR3 has 13 residues. Per germline, CDR1 SEHNR and CDR2 FQNEAQ (reference sequence).

As regards this clonotype: This may arise from a read error, as a much more abundant clone is one base away. The J gene is TRBJ2-3, the V gene TRBV2, with 9 bases aligning to TRBD2. CDR1 and CDR2 (germline): SNHLY, FYNNEI. Unmatched junction bases numbered 8, after V lost 10 bases and J lost 6 bases. CDR3 length equals 13 residues. Here the CDR3 reads CATHRTSEDTQYF. CDR3 nucleotide sequence: TGTGCCACCCATCGGACTAGCGAGGATACGCAGTATTTT.

This clonotype has at least ten counts. The chain uses TRBV5-1 and TRBJ2-7; TRBD1 might be the D (6 bases). V was trimmed by 0 bases and J by 2 bases, leaving 12 bases between them. This CDR3 contains 15 residues. CDR1 SGHRS and CDR2 YFSETQ come from the germline V gene. CDR3 in amino acids: CASSLASGHTYEQYF. Written as DNA, the CDR3 is TGCGCCAGCAGCTTGGCCTCGGGACACACCTACGAGCAGTACTTC. Combining the CDR3 with reference TRBV5-1 and TRBJ2-7 gives the whole variable domain KAGVTQTPRYLIKTRGQQVTLSCSPISGHRSVSWYQQTPGQGLQFLFEYFSETQRNKGNFPGRFSGRQFSNSRSEMNVSTLELGDSALYLCASSLASGHTYEQYFGPGTRLTVT.

V and J are TRBV19 and TRBJ2-3; D is unclear. Germline V gene data show CDR1 as LNHDA and CDR2 as SQIVND (reference sequence). V was clipped by 3 bases and J by 6 bases, with 10 bases between them. The CDR3 is 13 amino acids. The CDR3 protein is CASSIMGSDTQYF. The CDR3, as DNA: TGTGCCAGTAGTATTATGGGGTCTGATACGCAGTATTTT.

There are many counts of this clonotype. This sequence joins TRBV9 and TRBJ2-7; 8 nucleotides match TRBD1. The CDR3 contains 14 residues. Germline V lookup: CDR1 SGDLS, CDR2 YYNGEE. The junction had 6 bases not matched to a gene; V was cut back by 0 bases and J by 7 bases. CDR3 DNA sequence: TGTGCCAGCAGCGTAGACGGCAGGGGGCGGGAGCAGTACTTC. Residues: CASSVDGRGREQYF.

This clonotype appeared a few times. A read error may explain this, as a much larger clone is one base away. J is TRBJ2-5 and V is TRBV27, with D perhaps TRBD2 (5 bases). Germline V gene data show CDR1 as MNHEY and CDR2 as SMNVEV (reference sequence). The V gene lost 6 bases and the J gene lost 3 bases, with 11 bases spanning the gap. The CDR3 contains 13 residues. The CDR3 sequence: CASRPAVKETQYF. CDR3 DNA sequence: TGTGCCAGCAGACCAGCGGTCAAAGAGACCCAGTACTTC.

There are many counts of this clonotype. This chain uses TRBV6-1 with TRBJ2-6; D ambiguous. V dropped 3 bases and J dropped 0 bases, with 3 bases sitting between them. The germline CDR1 and CDR2 sequences are MNHNS and SASEGT. The CDR3 is 14 amino acids. The DNA of the CDR3 is TGTGCCAGCAGTGACACCTCTGGGGCCAACGTCCTGACTTTC. As protein: CASSDTSGANVLTF.

This clonotype was detected many times. The chain links TRBV4-2 to TRBJ1-1, with a weak D call TRBD1 (5 bases). The V and J ends lost 1 base and 8 bases respectively, with 23 bases between them. The CDR3 consists of 17 residues. Per germline, CDR1 LGHNA and CDR2 YNFKEQ. The CDR3 sequence: CASSQGPYGGTQEEAFF. The CDR3 DNA reads as TGTGCCAGCAGCCAAGGGCCCTACGGGGGGACCCAAGAAGAAGCTTTCTTT.

This clonotype was observed at least ten times. The gene calls are TRBV3-1 and TRBJ2-1; 9 nucleotides line up with TRBD2. The CDR3 has 15 amino acids. Trimming at V came to 10 bases and at J to 4 bases, leaving 11 bases not matched to a gene. Germline loops: CDR1 LGHDT, CDR2 YNNKEL (reference sequence). CDR3 in DNA: TGTGCCACAGCGGGGCTAGCGGGAATGTACAATGAGCAGTTCTTC. This codes for CATAGLAGMYNEQFF.

This rearrangement joins TRBV9 to TRBJ2-7; 7 bases agree with TRBD1. CDR1 and CDR2 from the germline V gene are SGDLS and YYNGEE. CDR3 length equals 15 residues. J was trimmed by 2 bases and V by 0 bases; bases with no gene match: 5. Here the CDR3 DNA reads TGTGCCAGCAGCGTAGCACAGGGGAGAACCTACGAGCAGTACTTC. Translated: CASSVAQGRTYEQYF.

The rearrangement joins TRBV19 to TRBJ1-3; TRBD1 is a possible D gene (6 bases). Trimming left V 3 bases short and J 0 bases short, with 12 bases between. CDR3 length: 16 amino acids. From germline, CDR1 is LNHDA and CDR2 SQIVND (reference sequence). The CDR3 region has the DNA TGTGCCAGTAGTATGGGGGGCGTCTACTCTGGAAACACCATATATTTT. Translating gives CASSMGGVYSGNTIYF.

This clonotype showed up many times. This clone may be a read error of a much larger clone one base away. The CDR3 DNA is TGTGCCAGCAGTTCCGGACTATGGGGAGAGCAGTTCTTC. Protein: CASSSGLWGEQFF. This chain links TRBV6-1 with TRBJ2-1; D may be TRBD2 (6 bases). V gave up 5 bases and J gave up 10 bases, with 15 bases separating them. Germline V gene sequence: CDR1 MNHNS, CDR2 SASEGT. CDR3 length: 13 amino acids.

Only a few counts were recorded for this clonotype. V and J are TRBV10-3 and TRBJ1-1, with unresolved D. This CDR3 contains 16 residues. Germline V gene data show CDR1 as ENHRY and CDR2 as SYGVKD. Deletions cut 3 bases from V and 6 bases from J, with 20 bases between. The CDR3 loop reads CAISDGWGGLTSEAFF. The CDR3 DNA is TGTGCCATCAGTGATGGGTGGGGAGGTCTCACCTCTGAAGCTTTCTTT.

The rearrangement uses TRBV5-1 and TRBJ2-7; D is perhaps TRBD2 (5 bases). The CDR3 spans 11 residues. Germline loops: CDR1 SGHRS, CDR2 YFSETQ. V lost 3 bases to trimming and J lost 6 bases, with 7 bases between them. CDR3 amino acids: CASSSGFEQYF. CDR3 DNA sequence: TGCGCCAGCAGCTCGGGGTTCGAGCAGTACTTC.

In regard to this clonotype: At one boundary the junction diverges from the germline segment, which might be a read error. The chain uses TRBV6-4 and TRBJ2-5; TRBD2 matches 8 bases. Germline V gene data show CDR1 as MRHNA and CDR2 as SNTAGT. The CDR3 is 14 amino acids. CDR3 amino acids: CARSERGGQETQYF. In DNA form, the CDR3 reads TGTGCCCGCAGTGAACGGGGGGGACAAGAGACCCAGTACTTC.

Many counts were recorded for this clonotype. The V gene is TRBV28, the J gene TRBJ2-7; 7 bases fit TRBD1. V lost 7 bases and J lost 4; bases outside the gene matches: 7. Germline V gives CDR1 MDHEN, CDR2 SYDVKM. CDR3 length: 13 amino acids. CDR3 nucleotides: TGTGCCAGCATCGGACAGGATCCTTACGAGCAGTACTTC. Translation: CASIGQDPYEQYF.

CDR3 in DNA: TGTGCCAGCAGCCGTGGGGGGGTGACTAGCGGCAAAAACATTCAGTACTTC. Translated: CASSRGGVTSGKNIQYF. This chain connects TRBV7-2 to TRBJ2-4; 9 positions agree with TRBD2. There are 17 residues in the CDR3. V gave up 5 bases and J gave up 3 bases; unmatched junction bases: 11. CDR1 is SGHTA, CDR2 FQGNSA, per germline.

This clonotype was seen ten or more times. V gene TRBV12-3 or TRBV12-4 combines with J gene TRBJ1-2, with 7 bases aligning to TRBD1. Trimming took 2 bases from V and 4 from J; bases not matched to a gene: 10. This CDR3 comprises 16 residues. The CDR3 sequence is CASSLTSQGVGYGYTF. The DNA for the CDR3 is TGTGCCAGCAGTTTAACGTCGCAGGGGGTCGGCTATGGCTACACCTTC.

This clonotype was counted ten times or more. The CDR3 DNA follows: TGTGCCAGCAAAGGTATGGGCGAGCAGTACTTC. Amino acids: CASKGMGEQYF. This chain links TRBV28 with TRBJ2-7; D gene ambiguous. The germline V and J ends were trimmed by 7 bases and 6 bases, with 10 bases remaining between them. The CDR3 loop spans 11 amino acids. Germline CDR1 and CDR2: MDHEN and SYDVKM.

This clonotype was counted ten times or more. The CDR3 bases are TGTGCCAGTAGTATAGTGGGAGGGGCGAGCAATCAGCCCCAGCATTTT. Translating it yields CASSIVGGASNQPQHF. This sequence joins TRBV19 and TRBJ1-5; D might be TRBD1 (5 bases). Germline CDR1 reads LNHDA; CDR2 reads SQIVND (reference sequence). This CDR3 spans 16 amino acids. Trimming left V 1 base short and J 1 base short, with 11 bases between.

J is TRBJ2-2 and V is TRBV12-3 or TRBV12-4, with unresolved D. Trimming cost V 4 bases and J 5 bases, with 5 bases left between them. CDR3 length: 12 amino acids. The CDR3 bases are TGTGCCAGCAGTTACTTGACCGGGGAGCTGTTTTTT. Encoded protein: CASSYLTGELFF.

At least ten counts were recorded for this clonotype. The rearrangement uses TRBV2 and TRBJ2-5; unclear D gene. CDR3 length: 14 residues. Deletions cut 1 base from V and 5 bases from J, with 11 bases between. Per germline, CDR1 SNHLY and CDR2 FYNNEI. The CDR3 loop is CASSEGPVGETQYF. CDR3 in DNA: TGTGCCAGCAGTGAAGGTCCTGTCGGCGAGACCCAGTACTTC. Using reference TRBV2 and TRBJ2-5 for the parts outside the CDR3, the full variable domain is EPEVTQTPSHQVTQMGQEVILRCVPISNHLYFYWYRQILGQKVEFLVSFYNNEISEKSEIFDDQFSVERPDGSNFTLKIRSTKLEDSAMYFCASSEGPVGETQYFGPGTRLLVL.

This clonotype was found many times. V usage is TRBV11-2 and J usage is TRBJ2-7; tentatively, D is TRBD1 (6 bases). The germline V gene has CDR1 SGHAT and CDR2 FQNNGV. This CDR3 comprises 15 residues. Trimming stripped 8 bases from V and 2 bases from J, with 19 bases between. The CDR3 nucleotides read TGTGCCAGCCGATCGTTATCGGGGACAACCTACGAGCAGTACTTC. Amino acid sequence: CASRSLSGTTYEQYF.

There are many counts of this clonotype. The chain carries TRBV20-1 and TRBJ1-6, with TRBD1 matching 9 bases. The CDR3 covers 13 residues. With V trimmed by 5 bases and J by 9 bases, 5 bases remained unmatched. Germline-derived CDR1 and CDR2 are DFQATT and SNEGSKA (reference sequence). The CDR3 here is CSADPGQGSPLHF. CDR3 nucleotide sequence: TGCAGTGCTGACCCGGGACAGGGTTCACCCCTCCACTTT.

This clonotype was seen at least ten times. The chain has TRBV7-8 and TRBJ2-5; D not certain. V gave up 4 bases and J gave up 1 base, with 13 bases separating them. This CDR3 has 15 amino acids. Per germline, CDR1 SGHVS and CDR2 FQNEAQ. CDR3: CASSSRPGTQETQYF. The DNA for the CDR3 is TGTGCCAGCAGCTCCCGCCCCGGCACCCAAGAGACCCAGTACTTC.

The table lists this clonotype with a few counts. The chain combines TRBV4-1 with TRBJ2-5, with 9 positions matching TRBD1. The junction had 9 bases not matched to a gene; V was cut back by 2 bases and J by 5 bases. Germline CDR1 is MGHRA and CDR2 is YSYEKL. The CDR3 has 16 residues. CDR3 in amino acids: CASSQPLTGGKETQYF. The CDR3 DNA sequence: TGCGCCAGCAGCCAACCACTTACAGGGGGCAAGGAGACCCAGTACTTC.

This clonotype was recorded a few times. CDR3 protein: CASSLRNSGANVLTF. CDR3 nucleotides: TGCGCCAGCAGCTTGAGGAACTCTGGGGCCAACGTCCTGACTTTC. This chain links TRBV5-1 with TRBJ2-6; D not certain. Between the trimmed V and J ends, which lost 1 base and 0 bases, there was a span of 5 bases. Germline V gene lookup returns CDR1 SGHRS and CDR2 YFSETQ. This CDR3 is 15 amino acids long.

The chain has TRBV9 and TRBJ2-7, with TRBD2 identical over 10 bases. V lost 1 base and J lost 4; bases outside the gene matches: 8. Looked up from germline, CDR1 is SGDLS and CDR2 is YYNGEE. The CDR3 covers 16 residues. As DNA, the CDR3 is TGTGCCAGCAGCGTAAATCCGGGACTAGCGACGTACGAGCAGTACTTC. Protein: CASSVNPGLATYEQYF.

Comment on this clonotype: A clone one base away is much larger, so this may be a read error. The chain has TRBV7-9 and TRBJ1-1, with 11 positions matching TRBD1. Per germline, CDR1 SEHNR and CDR2 FQNEAQ (reference sequence). The CDR3 runs 15 residues. This CDR3 reads CASSLGRTGGTEALF. DNA of the CDR3: TGTGCCAGCAGCTTAGGGAGGACAGGGGGCACTGAAGCTCTCTTT.

The chain recombines TRBV28 with TRBJ2-7, with TRBD1 matching 7 bases. V was pared by 7 bases and J by 6 bases, with 15 bases of the junction left unmatched. The CDR3 runs 15 residues. CDR1 and CDR2 from the germline V gene are MDHEN and SYDVKM. CDR3 in DNA: TGTGCCAGCATCCCTGGGACAAGGGGGCCCTGCGAGCAGTACTTC. Protein: CASIPGTRGPCEQYF.